These 18 T cell receptor beta chains were all obtained from the same sample, sequenced in a study of T cell responses to AZD1222 COVID-19 vaccine. The protocol was immunoSEQ multiplex PCR, while the TCRdb copy is restricted to in-frame clones and leaves out a portion. The sample has 150,000 to 200,000 clones, approximately 87% seen once. The sample consisted of peripheral blood, taken 28 days after the second AZD1222 dose. The receptors shown here come from an adult who received the AZD1222 COVID-19 vaccine.

V and J are TRBV30 and TRBJ1-1, with a tentative D call TRBD1 (6 bases). Germline V gene sequence: CDR1 GTSNPN, CDR2 SVGIG (reference sequence). This CDR3 region has 15 residues. The ends were cut back, 4 bases at V and 1 base at J, with 16 bases in the middle. CDR3 sequence: CAWIPSDSKNTEAFF. The CDR3 DNA reads as TGTGCCTGGATACCCTCGGACAGCAAGAACACTGAAGCTTTCTTT.

V usage is TRBV18 and J usage is TRBJ1-5; D ambiguous. The CDR3 has 14 residues. Germline V gene sequence: CDR1 KGHSH, CDR2 LQKENI. The V and J ends lost 2 bases and 5 bases respectively, with 10 bases between them. This chain's CDR3 is CASSPIGEDQPQHF. In nucleotides, the CDR3 is TGTGCCAGCTCACCAATCGGAGAAGATCAGCCCCAGCATTTT.

The rearrangement uses TRBV30 and TRBJ2-5; 9 bases are shared with TRBD2. Germline V CDR1 and CDR2: GTSNPN, SVGIG (reference sequence). The ends lost 7 bases at V and 2 bases at J; junction bases unmatched: 11. The CDR3 has 15 amino acids. The CDR3 spells CASTTGTSLQETQYF. The CDR3, as DNA: TGTGCCTCTACTACCGGGACTAGCCTACAAGAGACCCAGTACTTC.

On this clone itself: This same CDR3 is encoded by further DNA sequences in the sample. V is TRBV27 and J is TRBJ1-5; 7 bases are a match to TRBD1. The J segment lost 6 bases and the V segment lost 9 bases, leaving 5 bases of the junction unmatched. Germline CDR1 and CDR2: MNHEY and SMNVEV (reference sequence). The CDR3 runs 12 residues. The CDR3 is CASQGVGQPQHF. The CDR3 bases are TGTGCCAGTCAGGGGGTAGGTCAGCCCCAGCATTTT.

This rearrangement joins TRBV6-5 to TRBJ1-1; TRBD1 matches at 7 bases. V trimming: 6 bases; J trimming: 4 bases; junction bases outside the gene matches: 5. Germline V gene data show CDR1 as MNHEY and CDR2 as SVGAGI. The CDR3 has 13 residues. CDR3: CASRERGPTEAFF. The CDR3 DNA reads TGTGCCAGCAGGGAGAGGGGGCCCACTGAAGCTTTCTTT.

A single count supports this clone. The J gene is TRBJ1-3, the V gene TRBV4-2; D possibly corresponds to TRBD1 (6 bases). Between the trimmed V and J ends, which lost 2 bases and 0 bases, there was a span of 14 bases. Germline values: CDR1 LGHNA, CDR2 YNFKEQ. CDR3 length: 17 residues. CDR3 sequence reads: CASSQSGGGLSGNTIYF. CDR3 sequence (DNA): TGTGCCAGCAGCCAAAGTGGGGGGGGCCTCTCTGGAAACACCATATATTTT.

The J gene is TRBJ2-3, the V gene TRBV6-4; a possible D gene is TRBD2 (6 bases). Trimming stripped 6 bases from V and 0 bases from J, with 13 bases between. The germline V gene has CDR1 MRHNA and CDR2 SNTAGT. The CDR3 spans 15 residues. CDR3 sequence (DNA): TGTGCCAGCAGCAAGCTAGCGTCAAGCACAGATACGCAGTATTTT. Translating gives CASSKLASSTDTQYF.

In its sample, this clone was seen a few times. V is TRBV29-1 and J is TRBJ1-2; TRBD1 aligns across 10 bases. The germline V gene encodes CDR1 SQVTM and CDR2 ANQGSEA. The CDR3 covers 11 residues. J was trimmed by 8 bases and V by 6 bases; bases with no gene match: 3. The CDR3 region has the DNA TGCAGCGTCTGGACAGGGGGAGGCTACACCTTC. Translated, it gives CSVWTGGGYTF.

The chain has TRBV29-1 and TRBJ2-5; the match to TRBD2 covers 8 bases. V lost 2 bases to trimming and J lost 0 bases; unmatched junction nucleotides: 5. From germline, CDR1 is SQVTM and CDR2 ANQGSEA. The CDR3 is 15 residues long. CDR3 in amino acids: CSVEKISGDQETQYF. CDR3 sequence (DNA): TGCAGCGTTGAAAAGATTAGCGGGGACCAAGAGACCCAGTACTTC.

V is TRBV27 and J is TRBJ1-2, with a weak D call TRBD1 (6 bases). Germline assignment: CDR1 MNHEY and CDR2 SMNVEV (reference sequence). This CDR3 spans 12 amino acids. The ends were cut back, 10 bases at V and 6 bases at J, with 15 bases in the middle. The CDR3 spells CATSKGGDGYTF. CDR3 nucleotides: TGTGCCACGTCGAAAGGGGGAGATGGCTACACCTTC.

V usage is TRBV2 and J usage is TRBJ2-3; D call uncertain. Trimming removed 5 bases at V and 6 bases at J, with 12 bases between. CDR3 length: 13 residues. CDR1 is SNHLY and CDR2 is FYNNEI in the germline V gene. Here the CDR3 DNA reads TGTGCCAGCAGTCCCGGCGGATTCGATACGCAGTATTTT. This gives the protein CASSPGGFDTQYF.

The rearrangement links TRBV12-3 or TRBV12-4 to TRBJ1-1, with D unclear. This CDR3 has 11 amino acids. V lost 3 bases and J 10 bases, leaving 9 bases between the germline ends. CDR3: CASSFGSGAFF. Here the CDR3 DNA reads TGTGCCAGCAGTTTCGGGTCAGGAGCTTTCTTT.

This clone is a singleton in its sample. The CDR3 loop is CASSLTGSGDRAAYEQYF. The CDR3 region has the DNA TGTGCCAGCAGTTTAACAGGGTCGGGTGATCGAGCTGCCTACGAGCAGTACTTC. The gene calls are TRBV27 and TRBJ2-7, with TRBD1 as a possible D gene (6 bases). V gave up 2 bases and J gave up 2 bases, with 22 bases separating them. The CDR3 loop spans 18 amino acids. Germline V gene sequence: CDR1 MNHEY, CDR2 SMNVEV (reference sequence).

The V and J genes are TRBV6-2 or TRBV6-3 and TRBJ2-3; D is ambiguous. Germline values: CDR1 MNHEY, CDR2 SVGEGT. V dropped 3 bases and J dropped 2 bases, with 6 bases sitting between them. The CDR3 length is 13 residues. DNA for the CDR3: TGTGCCAGCAGTTATTATGTCACAGATACGCAGTATTTT. The encoded protein is CASSYYVTDTQYF.

The rearrangement links TRBV13 to TRBJ2-1; weak D call: TRBD1 (6 bases). V lost 5 bases and J 8 bases, leaving 19 bases between the germline ends. Germline V gives CDR1 PRHDT, CDR2 FYEKMQ (reference sequence). The CDR3 is made up of 15 amino acids. The CDR3 DNA sequence: TGTGCCAGCAGCCCTCGACAGGCCCCTGGGGATGAGCAGTTCTTC. Translating gives CASSPRQAPGDEQFF. Complete variable domain (other parts from reference TRBV13 and TRBJ2-1): AAGVIQSPRHLIKEKRETATLKCYPIPRHDTVYWYQQGPGQDPQFLISFYEKMQSDKGSIPDRFSAQQFSDYHSELNMSSLELGDSALYFCASSPRQAPGDEQFFGPGTRLTVL.

This rearrangement joins TRBV2 to TRBJ2-3; no firm D call. V dropped 2 bases and J dropped 7 bases, with 1 base sitting between them. The CDR3 length is 10 residues. CDR1 and CDR2 from the germline V gene are SNHLY and FYNNEI. This chain's CDR3 is CASSENTQYF. In DNA form, the CDR3 reads TGTGCCAGCAGTGAAAATACGCAGTATTTT.

This clone was seen more than once but under ten times. This chain uses TRBV5-8 with TRBJ1-2, with 7 bases that match TRBD1. This CDR3 region has 19 residues. The trim removed 2 bases at V and 4 bases at J, leaving 20 bases unmatched. CDR1 and CDR2 from the germline V gene are SGHTS and YDEGEE. The CDR3 region is CASSFFFGLTGQFSYGYTF. In DNA form, the CDR3 reads TGTGCCAGCAGCTTCTTTTTTGGATTAACGGGACAGTTCTCCTATGGCTACACCTTC. The complete variable domain, with remaining parts taken from reference TRBV5-8 and TRBJ1-2, reads EAGVTQSPTHLIKTRGQQATLRCSPISGHTSVYWYQQALGLGLQFLLWYDEGEERNRGNFPPRFSGRQFPNYSSELNVNALELEDSALYLCASSFFFGLTGQFSYGYTFGSGTRLTVV.

The V and J genes are TRBV5-4 and TRBJ2-1; either TRBD1 or TRBD2 may supply D (7 bases each). CDR3 length: 14 residues. CDR1 SGHNT and CDR2 YYREEE come from the germline V gene (reference sequence). V was cut by 9 bases and J by 9 bases, with 22 bases left in between. The CDR3 DNA sequence: TGTGCCACCTCGAGCGGGACAGACACAACTGAGCAGTTCTTC. Translated, it gives CATSSGTDTTEQFF.